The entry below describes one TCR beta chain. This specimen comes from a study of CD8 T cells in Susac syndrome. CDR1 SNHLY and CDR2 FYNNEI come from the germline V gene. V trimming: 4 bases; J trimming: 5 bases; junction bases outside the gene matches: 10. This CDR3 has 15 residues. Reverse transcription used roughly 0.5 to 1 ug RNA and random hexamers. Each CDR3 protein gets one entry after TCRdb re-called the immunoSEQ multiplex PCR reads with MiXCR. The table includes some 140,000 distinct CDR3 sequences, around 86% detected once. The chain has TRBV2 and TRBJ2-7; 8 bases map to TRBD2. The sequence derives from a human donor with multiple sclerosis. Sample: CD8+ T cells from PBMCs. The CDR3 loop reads CASSGYQGLENEQYF. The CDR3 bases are TGTGCCAGCAGTGGATATCAGGGACTAGAAAACGAGCAGTACTTC. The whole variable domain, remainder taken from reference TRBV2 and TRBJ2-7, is EPEVTQTPSHQVTQMGQEVILRCVPISNHLYFYWYRQILGQKVEFLVSFYNNEISEKSEIFDDQFSVERPDGSNFTLKIRSTKLEDSAMYFCASSGYQGLENEQYFGPGTRLTVT.